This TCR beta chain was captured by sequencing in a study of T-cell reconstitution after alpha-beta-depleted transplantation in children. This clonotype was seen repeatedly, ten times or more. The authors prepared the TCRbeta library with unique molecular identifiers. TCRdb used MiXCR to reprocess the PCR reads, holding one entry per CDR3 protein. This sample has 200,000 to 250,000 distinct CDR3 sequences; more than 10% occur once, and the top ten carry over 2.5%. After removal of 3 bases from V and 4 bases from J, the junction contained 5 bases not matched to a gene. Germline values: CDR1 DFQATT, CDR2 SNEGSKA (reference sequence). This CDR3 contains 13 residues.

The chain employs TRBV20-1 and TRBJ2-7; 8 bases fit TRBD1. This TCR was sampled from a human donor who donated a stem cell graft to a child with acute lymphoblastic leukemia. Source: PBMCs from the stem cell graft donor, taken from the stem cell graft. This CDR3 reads CSASRDRPYEQYF. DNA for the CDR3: TGCAGTGCTAGCCGGGACAGGCCATACGAGCAGTACTTC.